Below are 10 T cell receptor beta chains sequenced from a single sample in a study of cytomegalovirus exposure and HLA in healthy donors. The primer mix had 60 Vbeta and 13 Jbeta primers. Clones were read by immunoSEQ multiplex PCR, and TCRdb kept only the in-frame ones, dropping some. The sample consists of about 220,000 clones, around 80% of them appearing once. The source material was PBMCs. These receptors originate from a woman aged 40 to 50 in good health and CMV-seropositive.

Worth noting for this clone: One junction end does not reproduce the germline sequence, and a read error may be involved. Other DNA sequences in this sample translate to the same CDR3. In DNA form, the CDR3 reads TGTTCCAGCAGCTCGGGGTCCTACGAGCAGTACTTC. This codes for CSSSSGSYEQYF. V and J are TRBV7-9 and TRBJ2-7, with D possibly matching TRBD2 (5 bases). Germline CDR1 SEHNR, CDR2 FQNEAQ (reference sequence). The CDR3 loop spans 12 amino acids.

The chain recombines TRBV10-1 with TRBJ2-7; 7 bases match TRBD2. The trim removed 7 bases at V and 5 bases at J, leaving 8 bases unmatched. The CDR3 is made up of 13 amino acids. The germline gives CDR1 WNHNN, CDR2 SYGVQD (reference sequence). The CDR3 DNA sequence: TGCGCCAGCATAAGGATCCTAGCGGACGAGCAGTACTTC. Residues: CASIRILADEQYF.

V gene TRBV7-2 combines with J gene TRBJ2-5; TRBD1 agrees at 7 bases. This CDR3 spans 13 amino acids. The J segment lost 6 bases and the V segment lost 5 bases, leaving 6 bases of the junction unmatched. Germline assignment: CDR1 SGHTA and CDR2 FQGNSA. Here the CDR3 reads CASSMVTGKTQYF. As DNA, the CDR3 is TGTGCCAGCAGCATGGTGACAGGGAAGACCCAGTACTTC.

The chain is built from TRBV2 and TRBJ1-6, with 9 bases aligning to TRBD1. The germline CDR1 and CDR2 sequences are SNHLY and FYNNEI. The CDR3 has 14 amino acids. Trimming cost V 5 bases and J 11 bases; bases outside gene matches: 7. Here the CDR3 DNA reads TGTGCCAGCAGTACCGGGACAGGGTACCCACCCCTCCACTTT. Translating it yields CASSTGTGYPPLHF.

This clone has just a few counts. V gene TRBV7-6 combines with J gene TRBJ2-1; 12 nucleotides line up with TRBD2. Per the germline V gene, CDR1 is SGHVS and CDR2 is FNYEAQ. The CDR3 is 16 residues long. With V trimmed by 3 bases and J by 5 bases, 5 bases remained unmatched. CDR3 coding DNA: TGTGCCAGCAGCTTGTCGACTAGCGGGGGAAACAATGAGCAGTTCTTC. Translated, it gives CASSLSTSGGNNEQFF. The complete variable domain, with remaining parts taken from reference TRBV7-6 and TRBJ2-1, reads GAGVSQSPRYKVTKRGQDVALRCDPISGHVSLYWYRQALGQGPEFLTYFNYEAQQDKSGLPNDRFSAERPEGSISTLTIQRTEQRDSAMYRCASSLSTSGGNNEQFFGPGTRLTVL.

The gene calls are TRBV5-1 and TRBJ2-2, with 16 bases fitting TRBD2. Germline-derived CDR1 and CDR2 are SGHRS and YFSETQ. CDR3 length: 16 residues. V shed 4 bases and J 9 bases; nucleotides not matched to a gene: 6. The chain's CDR3 is CASSQGLAGGPRELFF. The DNA for the CDR3 is TGCGCCAGCAGCCAGGGACTAGCGGGAGGGCCACGGGAGCTGTTTTTT.

This clone was found once. The chain combines TRBV11-3 with TRBJ2-1, with D maybe TRBD2 (7 bases). From germline, CDR1 is SGHNT and CDR2 YENEEA. Trimming removed 1 base from V and 6 bases from J, with 22 bases in between. The CDR3 is made up of 18 amino acids. CDR3 sequence (DNA): TGTGCCAGCAGCTTAGGGGTTGGCGCGGGGGCTCCTGGCAATGAGCAGTTCTTC. This codes for CASSLGVGAGAPGNEQFF. Combining the CDR3 with reference TRBV11-3 and TRBJ2-1 gives the whole variable domain EAGVVQSPRYKIIEKKQPVAFWCNPISGHNTLYWYLQNLGQGPELLIRYENEEAVDDSQLPKDRFSAERLKGVDSTLKIQPAELGDSAVYLCASSLGVGAGAPGNEQFFGPGTRLTVL.

The chain joins TRBV6-1 to TRBJ1-1, with 7 bases matching TRBD1. CDR1 is MNHNS, CDR2 SASEGT, per germline. Unmatched junction bases numbered 5, after V lost 3 bases and J lost 1 base. The CDR3 contains 15 residues. CDR3 DNA sequence: TGTGCCAGCAGTGATCCCGGGACAGCGAACACTGAAGCTTTCTTT. Its protein is CASSDPGTANTEAFF.

The chain carries TRBV11-3 and TRBJ2-5; the D is unclear. Trimming removed 1 base from V and 5 bases from J, with 17 bases in between. Germline V gene sequence: CDR1 SGHNT, CDR2 YENEEA. The CDR3 totals 16 residues. The CDR3 loop reads CASSLGVERFSETQYF. The CDR3 nucleotides read TGTGCCAGCAGCTTAGGGGTTGAGCGATTCTCCGAGACCCAGTACTTC.

This chain connects TRBV5-8 to TRBJ2-3; 8 nucleotides agree with TRBD2. The junction had 3 bases not matched to a gene; V was cut back by 0 bases and J by 3 bases. Germline V gene data show CDR1 as SGHTS and CDR2 as YDEGEE. This CDR3 region has 15 residues. The CDR3 DNA is TGTGCCAGCAGCTTGGTGCGGGGGGATACAGATACGCAGTATTTT. Protein product: CASSLVRGDTDTQYF.